Described below is a single T cell receptor (beta chain) sequence and its context. Its antigen is unidentified. The V end was cut by 2 bases, the J end by 0 bases, with 5 bases between. Germline CDR1 and CDR2: MNHNS and SASEGT. CDR3 length: 14 residues. The assay was immunoSEQ multiplex PCR, and TCRdb's table has in-frame clones only and misses some. The data show over 100,000 clones, approximately 90% seen once. The data originate from a study of T cell responses to AZD1222 COVID-19 vaccine. Study-level results: Spike regions recognized by vaccine-associated CD4 TCRs spanned the protein, led by 160-218 and 743-854. Baseline seropositivity occurred in only six AZD1222 recipients. There were mostly white British donors and more females than males, and clonal diversity was possibly underestimated. Breadth and depth of Spike-specific TCRs rose after two AZD1222 doses.

This receptor was taken from an adult in good health. The genes are TRBV6-1 and TRBJ1-5, with D uncertain. This specimen consisted of peripheral blood, obtained on day 0 of AZD1222 vaccination. The CDR3 sequence is CASSEYSSNQPQHF. Here the CDR3 DNA reads TGTGCCAGCAGTGAATACAGTAGCAATCAGCCCCAGCATTTT.